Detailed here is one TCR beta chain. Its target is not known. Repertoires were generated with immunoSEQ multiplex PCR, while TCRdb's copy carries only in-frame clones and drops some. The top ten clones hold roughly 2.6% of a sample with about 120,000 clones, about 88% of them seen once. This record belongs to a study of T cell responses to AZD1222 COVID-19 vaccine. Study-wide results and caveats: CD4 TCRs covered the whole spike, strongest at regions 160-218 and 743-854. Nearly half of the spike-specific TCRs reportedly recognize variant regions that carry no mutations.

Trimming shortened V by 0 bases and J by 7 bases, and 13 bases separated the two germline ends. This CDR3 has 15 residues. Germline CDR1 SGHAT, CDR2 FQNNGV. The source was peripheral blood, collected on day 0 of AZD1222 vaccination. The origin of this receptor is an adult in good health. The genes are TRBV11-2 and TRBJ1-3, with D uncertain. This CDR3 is CASSLDLAGGNTIYF. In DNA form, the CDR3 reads TGTGCCAGCAGCTTAGATCTGGCAGGCGGGAACACCATATATTTT.